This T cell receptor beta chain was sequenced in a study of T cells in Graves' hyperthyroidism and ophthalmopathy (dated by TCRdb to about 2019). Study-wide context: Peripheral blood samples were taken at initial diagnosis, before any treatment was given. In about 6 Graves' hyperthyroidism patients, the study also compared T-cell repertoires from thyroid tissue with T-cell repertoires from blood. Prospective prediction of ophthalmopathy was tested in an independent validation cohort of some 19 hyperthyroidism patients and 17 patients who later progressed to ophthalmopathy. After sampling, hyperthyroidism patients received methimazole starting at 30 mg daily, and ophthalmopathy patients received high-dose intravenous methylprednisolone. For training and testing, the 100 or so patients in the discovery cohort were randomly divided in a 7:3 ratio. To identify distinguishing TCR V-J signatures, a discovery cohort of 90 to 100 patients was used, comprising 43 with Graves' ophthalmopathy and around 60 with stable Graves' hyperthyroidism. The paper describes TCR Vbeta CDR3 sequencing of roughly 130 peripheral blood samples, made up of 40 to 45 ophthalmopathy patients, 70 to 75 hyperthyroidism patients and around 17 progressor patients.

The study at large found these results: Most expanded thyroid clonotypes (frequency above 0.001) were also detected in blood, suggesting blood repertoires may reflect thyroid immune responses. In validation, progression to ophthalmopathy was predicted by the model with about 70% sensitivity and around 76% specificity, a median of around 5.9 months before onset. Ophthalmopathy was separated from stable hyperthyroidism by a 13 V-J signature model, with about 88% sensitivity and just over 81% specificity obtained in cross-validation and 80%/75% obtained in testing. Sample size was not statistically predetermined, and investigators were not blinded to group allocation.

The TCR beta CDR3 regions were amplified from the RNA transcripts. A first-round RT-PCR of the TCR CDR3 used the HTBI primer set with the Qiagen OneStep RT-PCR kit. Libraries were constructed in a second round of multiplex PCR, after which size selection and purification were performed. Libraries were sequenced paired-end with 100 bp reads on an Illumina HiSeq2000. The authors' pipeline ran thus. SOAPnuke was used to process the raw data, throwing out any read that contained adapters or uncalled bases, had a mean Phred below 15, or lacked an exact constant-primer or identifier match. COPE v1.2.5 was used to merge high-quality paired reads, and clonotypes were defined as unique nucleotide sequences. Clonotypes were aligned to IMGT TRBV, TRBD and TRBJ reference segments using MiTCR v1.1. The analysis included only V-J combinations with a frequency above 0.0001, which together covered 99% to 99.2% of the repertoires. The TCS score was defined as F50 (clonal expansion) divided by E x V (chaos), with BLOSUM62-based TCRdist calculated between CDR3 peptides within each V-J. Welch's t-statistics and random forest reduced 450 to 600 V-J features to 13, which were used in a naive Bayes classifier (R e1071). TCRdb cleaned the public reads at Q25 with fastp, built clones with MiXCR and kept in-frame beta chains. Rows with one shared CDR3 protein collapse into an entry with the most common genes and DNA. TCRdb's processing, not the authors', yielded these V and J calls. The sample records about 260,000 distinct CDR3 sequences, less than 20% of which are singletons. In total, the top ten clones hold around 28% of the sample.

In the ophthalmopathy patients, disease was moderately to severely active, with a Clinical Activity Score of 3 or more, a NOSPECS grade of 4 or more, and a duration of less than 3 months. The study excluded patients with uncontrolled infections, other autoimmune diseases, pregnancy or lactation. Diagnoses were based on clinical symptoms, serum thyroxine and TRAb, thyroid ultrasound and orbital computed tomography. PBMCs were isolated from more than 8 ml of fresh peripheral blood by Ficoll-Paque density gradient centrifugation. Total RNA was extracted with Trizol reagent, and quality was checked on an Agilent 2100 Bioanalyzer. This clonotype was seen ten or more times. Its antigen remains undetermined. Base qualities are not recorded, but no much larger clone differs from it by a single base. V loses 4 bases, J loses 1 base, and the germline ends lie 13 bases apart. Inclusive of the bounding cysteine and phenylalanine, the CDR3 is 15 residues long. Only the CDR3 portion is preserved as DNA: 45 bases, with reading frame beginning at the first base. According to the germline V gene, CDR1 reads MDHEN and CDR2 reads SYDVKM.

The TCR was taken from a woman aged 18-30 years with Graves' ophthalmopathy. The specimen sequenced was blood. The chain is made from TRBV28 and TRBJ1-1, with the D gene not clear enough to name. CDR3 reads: CASSSLTGENTEAFF. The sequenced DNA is TGTGCCAGCAGTTCCTTAACCGGGGAGAACACTGAAGCTTTCTTT.